These 19 T cell receptor beta chains were sequenced from one sample in a study of blood T cell repertoires in COVID-19. Only in-frame clones appear in the TCRdb table, and some are missing; sequencing was by immunoSEQ multiplex PCR. This repertoire shows a few hundred thousand clones, about 82% found once; its top ten account for approximately 7.9%. The source material was peripheral blood. These receptors originate from a human donor in a cohort sampled during active COVID-19.

The genes are TRBV3-1 (or the pseudogene TRBV3-2) and TRBJ2-7; 10 bases fit TRBD2. This CDR3 comprises 15 residues. Unmatched junction bases numbered 7, after V lost 2 bases and J lost 6 bases. CDR1 is LGHDT and CDR2 is YNNKEL in the germline V gene (reference sequence). The CDR3 reads CASSQRVSGGSEQYF. The CDR3 DNA is TGTGCCAGCAGCCAACGGGTTAGCGGGGGGTCCGAGCAGTACTTC.

This clone was observed a handful of times. The V and J genes are TRBV11-2 and TRBJ2-1; 12 bases map to TRBD2. The CDR3 is 19 amino acids. Germline CDR1 reads SGHAT; CDR2 reads FQNNGV. The V and J ends lost 6 bases and 6 bases, in that order; junction bases with no gene match: 18. The DNA for the CDR3 is TGTGCCAGCAGTTTTCGGACTAGCGGGGTCGGTTCGCTTTCCAATGAGCAGTTCTTC. Its protein product is CASSFRTSGVGSLSNEQFF.

This chain connects TRBV3-1 (or the pseudogene TRBV3-2) to TRBJ2-7; 8 bases are shared with TRBD1. Trimming at V came to 4 bases and at J to 3 bases, leaving 8 bases not matched to a gene. Germline V gene sequence: CDR1 LGHDT, CDR2 YNNKEL (reference sequence). This CDR3 has 15 amino acids. CDR3 DNA sequence: TGTGCCAGCAGCCGGGCTTTAGGACAGGGCTACGAGCAGTACTTC. It yields the protein CASSRALGQGYEQYF.

The rearrangement links TRBV5-4 to TRBJ1-2; D not certain. Trimming removed 0 bases at V and 5 bases at J, with 8 bases between. CDR3 length: 13 amino acids. Germline V gives CDR1 SGHNT, CDR2 YYREEE (reference sequence). The CDR3 sequence: CASSLGGDYGYTF. Written as DNA, the CDR3 is TGTGCCAGCAGCTTGGGAGGTGATTATGGCTACACCTTC. The complete variable domain, with remaining parts taken from reference TRBV5-4 and TRBJ1-2, reads ETGVTQSPTHLIKTRGQQVTLRCSSQSGHNTVSWYQQALGQGPQFIFQYYREEENGRGNFPPRFSGLQFPNYSSELNVNALELDDSALYLCASSLGGDYGYTFGSGTRLTVV.

The chain joins TRBV7-3 to TRBJ2-3; D might be TRBD2 (7 bases). Germline CDR1 is SGHTA and CDR2 is FQGTGA. Trimming pared 1 base from V and 6 bases from J, leaving 14 bases between. The CDR3 sequence is 15 residues long. The CDR3 DNA reads TGTGCCAGCAGCTTAAGCGGGGGCACGGGGGATACGCAGTATTTT. Amino acids: CASSLSGGTGDTQYF.

About this clone: Other DNA sequences of this sample code for an identical CDR3. J is TRBJ2-7 and V is TRBV6-5, with TRBD1 matching over 10 bases. J was trimmed by 2 bases and V by 5 bases; bases with no gene match: 3. Germline CDR1 and CDR2: MNHEY and SVGAGI. The CDR3 loop spans 14 amino acids. The CDR3 bases are TGTGCCAGCAGTCGGGACAGGGGAACCTACGAGCAGTACTTC. Its protein is CASSRDRGTYEQYF.

The chain combines TRBV2 with TRBJ1-1, with 7 bases aligning to TRBD1. After removal of 4 bases from V and 11 bases from J, the junction contained 7 bases not matched to a gene. Germline CDR1 and CDR2: SNHLY and FYNNEI. The CDR3 contains 12 residues. CDR3 sequence reads: CASSGEGAVAFF. The CDR3 region has the DNA TGTGCCAGCAGTGGCGAGGGGGCGGTGGCTTTCTTT.

This rearrangement joins TRBV24-1 to TRBJ2-3; the D is unclear. The germline V gene has CDR1 KGHDR and CDR2 SFDVKD. There are 16 residues in the CDR3. The V end was cut by 5 bases, the J end by 6 bases, with 20 bases between. The CDR3 region has the DNA TGTGCCACCAGTGTCAATGCCCCTCCCAGTCCTGATACGCAGTATTTT. It translates to CATSVNAPPSPDTQYF.

The chain employs TRBV19 and TRBJ2-3, with 9 bases that match TRBD2. The trim removed 4 bases at V and 3 bases at J, leaving 8 bases unmatched. CDR3 length: 16 amino acids. Germline lookup yields CDR1 LNHDA and CDR2 SQIVND (reference sequence). The CDR3 nucleotides read TGTGCCAGTAGTAACCCTAGCGGGGATGGAACAGATACGCAGTATTTT. Translating it yields CASSNPSGDGTDTQYF.

This sequence joins TRBV13 and TRBJ1-3; TRBD1 matches 7 bases. The germline gives CDR1 PRHDT, CDR2 FYEKMQ (reference sequence). J gave up 2 bases and V 6 bases, and 7 bases lay outside the gene matches. CDR3 length: 15 residues. The CDR3, as DNA: TGTGCCAGCAGTAGACAGGGTCTCACTGGAAACACCATATATTTT. Residues: CASSRQGLTGNTIYF. The full variable domain, its missing parts supplied by reference TRBV13 and TRBJ1-3, is AAGVIQSPRHLIKEKRETATLKCYPIPRHDTVYWYQQGPGQDPQFLISFYEKMQSDKGSIPDRFSAQQFSDYHSELNMSSLELGDSALYFCASSRQGLTGNTIYFGEGSWLTVV.

The chain combines TRBV13 with TRBJ1-1, with TRBD1 matching 8 bases. The germline V gene has CDR1 PRHDT and CDR2 FYEKMQ (reference sequence). The CDR3 totals 17 residues. J was trimmed by 4 bases and V by 7 bases; bases with no gene match: 17. Here the CDR3 reads CASTGDRGLLVGTEAFF. The CDR3 DNA follows: TGTGCCAGCACTGGAGACAGGGGCTTACTCGTGGGCACTGAAGCTTTCTTT.

A single count supports this clone. The chain uses TRBV2 and TRBJ2-5; the D is unclear. The CDR3 is made up of 16 amino acids. V gave up 2 bases and J gave up 2 bases, with 15 bases separating them. Germline lookup yields CDR1 SNHLY and CDR2 FYNNEI. CDR3 region: CASSEIASKLQETQYF. DNA of the CDR3: TGTGCCAGCAGTGAAATCGCGAGTAAATTACAAGAGACCCAGTACTTC.

CDR3 amino acids: CSVDGEALPYTQYF. CDR3 DNA sequence: TGCAGCGTTGACGGGGAGGCCCTACCTTATACGCAGTATTTT. The V gene is TRBV29-1, the J gene TRBJ2-3; D is possibly TRBD2 (6 bases). Per germline, CDR1 SQVTM and CDR2 ANQGSEA. The CDR3 spans 14 residues. Trimming stripped 3 bases from V and 7 bases from J, with 17 bases between.

The gene calls are TRBV28 and TRBJ1-3; tentatively, D is TRBD1 (6 bases). CDR1 is MDHEN and CDR2 is SYDVKM in the germline V gene. V lost 6 bases and J 0 bases, leaving 12 bases between the germline ends. This CDR3 comprises 15 residues. The CDR3 bases are TGTGCCAGCAGGGTGACAGGCTTCTCTGGAAACACCATATATTTT. Protein: CASRVTGFSGNTIYF.

The chain employs TRBV7-3 and TRBJ2-1; D may be TRBD1 (6 bases). Between the trimmed V and J ends, which lost 5 bases and 2 bases, there was a span of 16 bases. From germline, CDR1 is SGHTA and CDR2 FQGTGA. The CDR3 is 16 residues long. CDR3 sequence: CASSAQTGSPYNEQFF. CDR3 DNA sequence: TGTGCCAGCAGCGCTCAAACAGGGTCCCCCTACAATGAGCAGTTCTTC.

A single count supports this clone. The chain recombines TRBV5-1 with TRBJ2-3, with D possibly being TRBD1 (6 bases). Trimming shortened V by 0 bases and J by 3 bases, and 14 bases separated the two germline ends. Looked up from germline, CDR1 is SGHRS and CDR2 is YFSETQ. The CDR3 covers 16 residues. The CDR3 DNA follows: TGCGCCAGCAGCTTGGTGATAGGGGGTAGTACAGATACGCAGTATTTT. Translation gives CASSLVIGGSTDTQYF.

This clone was seen only once. This rearrangement joins TRBV6-5 to TRBJ1-1; 8 nucleotides match TRBD1. The V segment lost 7 bases and the J segment 7 bases; nucleotides outside the gene matches: 5. Germline V gene lookup returns CDR1 MNHEY and CDR2 SVGAGI. The CDR3 has 12 residues. The CDR3 protein is CASNTGGDEAFF. Written as DNA, the CDR3 is TGTGCCAGCAATACAGGGGGTGATGAAGCTTTCTTT.

This chain joins TRBV6-1 and TRBJ1-2; D is perhaps TRBD1 (5 bases). Germline V gives CDR1 MNHNS, CDR2 SASEGT. With 0 bases removed from V and 2 bases from J, the gap between germline ends came to 13 bases. CDR3 size: 16 residues. The CDR3 nucleotides are TGTGCCAGCAGTGAAGCCGTTAGGACATTAAACTATGGCTACACCTTC. Protein: CASSEAVRTLNYGYTF.

This clone was seen a single time. For the CDR3, the DNA is TGTGCCAGCAGCTTACTCGGGGGAGAAAACCAAGAGACCCAGTACTTC. Translation: CASSLLGGENQETQYF. The rearrangement uses TRBV13 and TRBJ2-5; a weak D match, TRBD2 (6 bases). Germline V gene data show CDR1 as PRHDT and CDR2 as FYEKMQ (reference sequence). V lost 2 bases and J lost 0, with 13 bases in between. The length of the CDR3 is 16 residues.